Reported below is one TCR beta chain. These data come from a study of blood T cell repertoires in COVID-19. Across the study: COVID-19 samples collected from the United States, Italy and Spain covered acute and convalescent phases. T cells, B-cell-depleted T cells, or PBMCs provided the cDNA or gDNA that served as material.

V gave up 4 bases and J gave up 4 bases; unmatched junction bases: 8. The CDR3 runs to 15 residues. Germline-derived CDR1 and CDR2 are SGHDT and YYEEEE. Using immunoSEQ multiplex PCR, the repertoire was profiled, and TCRdb retains in-frame clones only, with some absent. The table records tens of thousands of clones, 88% of them present only once. This clonotype was obtained from a woman aged 60-75 years with acute or convalescent COVID-19. This chain connects TRBV5-6 to TRBJ2-4, with 7 bases matching TRBD2. The sample was peripheral blood. The CDR3 sequence is CASSANLADKNIQYF. CDR3 nucleotide sequence: TGTGCCAGCAGCGCTAATCTAGCGGATAAAAACATTCAGTACTTC. The variable domain in full, with the rest retrieved from reference TRBV5-6 and TRBJ2-4, is DAGVTQSPTHLIKTRGQQVTLRCSPKSGHDTVSWYQQALGQGPQFIFQYYEEEERQRGNFPDRFSGHQFPNYSSELNVNALLLGDSALYLCASSANLADKNIQYFGAGTRLSVL.